This TCR beta chain was captured by sequencing in a study of T cells after yellow fever vaccination. This clonotype appeared many times. Antigen: not known. The authors made TCR cDNA by 5'RACE template switching, adding a universal primer site and UMIs. One entry per CDR3 protein results from TCRdb running MiXCR on the 5' RACE reads. The sample shows 95,000 to 150,000 distinct CDR3 sequences, around 7.7% of them seen only once. Findings and caveats of the study: Boosting was followed by the reappearance of most primary-vaccination clones (roughly 95% CD4, under 90% CD8).

The receptor was derived from a man aged 18 to 35 who received the YFV17D yellow fever vaccine. The sequencing here drew on CD4+ T cells sorted from PBMCs, taken 10 days after the first yellow fever vaccination.

CDR3 protein: CASTQGPSGANVLTF. For the CDR3, the DNA is TGCGCCAGCACCCAAGGACCTTCTGGGGCCAACGTCCTGACTTTC. This chain links TRBV5-1 with TRBJ2-6; D remains ambiguous. The CDR3 sequence is 15 residues long. CDR1 and CDR2 from the germline V gene are SGHRS and YFSETQ. The V and J ends lost 6 bases and 1 base respectively, with 11 bases between them.